Given below is one T cell receptor beta chain in context. What this receptor recognizes is not known. No much larger clone exists at a distance of one base, and base qualities are not known. This specimen comes from a study of cytomegalovirus exposure and HLA in healthy donors (dated by TCRdb to 2016 to 2017). Regarding the complete study: According to a later analysis, the roughly 120 validation repertoires were produced on the same platform as the roughly 600 repertoires of the first cohort. The aim of the study was to test whether cataloging public T cell receptors could identify signatures of past pathogen exposure. Along with the roughly 670-subject first cohort, a separate validation cohort of about 110 different subjects was used. To predict cytomegalovirus infection status, the study brought together high-throughput TCR immunosequencing, statistical association of individual TCRs with disease status, and machine learning. What the work shows at the level of the full study, not this receptor alone: The classifier was reported to diagnose cytomegalovirus status with high specificity and sensitivity in both the original cohort and the validation cohort. While some public TCRs were present in many individuals, most TCR sequences turned up only very rarely across donors. The study listed approximately 150 TCR beta chains as associated with cytomegalovirus. The authors suggested that the approach could potentially be extended to other disease states and immunological phenotypes. Three of the identified cytomegalovirus-associated TCR beta chains were confirmed in vitro to be specific for cytomegalovirus antigens. Subsequent analysis determined that TCRs grouped into clusters in the first cohort also showed a tendency toward co-occurrence across the 120 validation repertoires, and roughly 95% of cluster scores exceeded 0. A later analysis had no HLA typing for the validation cohort, so co-occurrence there was scored across all 110 or so repertoires.

The library was produced with the immunoSEQ multiplex PCR assay. On the authors' methods: A statistical classification framework was developed to diagnose cytomegalovirus status using the catalog of TCR beta chain sequences. TCRdb limited this immuneACCESS table to in-frame rearrangements with V and J called. A share of clones is missing; checked studies link under half to unresolved V genes, and the rest is unexplained. That table supplies the V and J calls and clone size; D and trimming were determined from the DNA. This sample lists 80,000 to 95,000 clones; 93% were detected once. The top ten constitute approximately 1.1% of the sample. The CDR3 measures 15 amino acids from cysteine to phenylalanine. The kept DNA is CDR3 alone, 45 bases in frame from the first base. According to the germline V gene, CDR1 reads SGHNT and CDR2 reads YENEEA. Trimming takes 5 bases off V and 3 bases off J; junction bases not matched to a gene: 5.

The donors were included in the validation cohort of 120 subjects, a group kept apart from the roughly 670-subject first cohort. The specimen sequenced was PBMCs. The chain employs TRBV11-3 and TRBJ2-3; the central 10 bases match TRBD1. This TCR was recovered from a woman aged 25 to 39 in good health and CMV-seropositive. The CDR3 region has the sequence CASSPRDRGTDTQYF. The DNA sequence follows: TGTGCCAGCAGCCCCCGGGACAGGGGAACAGATACGCAGTATTTT.